The text below deals with one T cell receptor (beta chain). As yet, its antigen is unknown. Treatment: 19 received Ad26.COV2.S at low or high dose, single or two shots; roughly five received placebo; per-sample allocation not given. Specimens were obtained on day 63 following the first vaccine or placebo injection. This table comes from immunoSEQ multiplex PCR, and its TCRdb copy is limited to in-frame clones, with some not included. The table shows 450,000 to 550,000 clones, with roughly 89% occurring only once. The sample comes from a study of Ad26.COV2.S vaccination and SARS-CoV-2 variants. Across the whole study: Dosing was one shot or two shots 56 days apart.

The CDR3 length is 17 residues. General observations from the study: Marked by substantial breadth, spike-specific CD8+ and CD4+ T cell responses were reportedly seen after vaccination.

Here the sequenced sample was peripheral blood, taken in a trial of Ad26.COV2.S vaccine versus placebo. The receptor comes from a person aged 18-65 years who received the Ad26.COV2.S COVID-19 vaccine or a placebo. The chain carries TRBV21-1 and TRBJ1-6; the table names TRBD1, a call not compared with the DNA. TRBV21-1 is classified as a pseudogene. The CDR3 DNA reads TGTGCCAGCCCCAGACAGGGCTGGAGCTCCTATAATTCACCCCTCCACTTT. It codes for CASPRQGWSSYNSPLHF.